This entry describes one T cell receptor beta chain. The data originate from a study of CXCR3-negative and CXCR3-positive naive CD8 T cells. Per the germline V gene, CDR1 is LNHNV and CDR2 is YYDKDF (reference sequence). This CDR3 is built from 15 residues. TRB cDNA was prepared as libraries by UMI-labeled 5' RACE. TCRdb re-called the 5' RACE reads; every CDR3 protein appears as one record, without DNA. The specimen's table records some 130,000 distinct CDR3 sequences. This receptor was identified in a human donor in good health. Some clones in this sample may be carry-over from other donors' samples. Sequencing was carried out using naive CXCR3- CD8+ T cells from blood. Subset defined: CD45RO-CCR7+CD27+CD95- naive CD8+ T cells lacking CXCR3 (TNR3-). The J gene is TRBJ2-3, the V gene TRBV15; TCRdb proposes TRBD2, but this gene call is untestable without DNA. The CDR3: CATSRSGGPTDTQYF.